This record looks at one T cell receptor beta chain sequence and its context. The antigen remains unidentified. The source of the sample is a study of T-cell memory formation after mild COVID-19. The authors produced TCR alpha and TCR beta cDNA libraries with sample barcodes and UMIs by 5'RACE using constant-segment primers. TCRdb reprocessed the 5' RACE reads with MiXCR, giving one entry per CDR3 protein. The table lists 25,000 to 35,000 distinct CDR3 sequences, about 12% of them singletons. CDR1 is LGHDT, CDR2 YNNKEL, per germline (reference sequence). This CDR3 has 19 amino acids. The J segment lost 7 bases and the V segment lost 4 bases, leaving 14 bases of the junction unmatched. General study results and limits: Some clones that responded were present in memory (sampled pre-infection), which suggests cross-reactive memory joined. Clones that contracted clustered mainly in CM and EM if CD4+ and in EMRA if CD8+. From day 15 to 85, contracting clones were balanced between CD4 and CD8, whereas later expanders leaned toward CD4+.

The rearrangement links TRBV3-1 to TRBJ2-2; 14 nucleotides agree with TRBD2. The TCR originated in an adult woman who had mild COVID-19 (a few samples of this study predate the infection). Cell type and time point are not known. The sample taken for sequencing was PBMCs or a T cell subset sorted from them (not recorded which). CDR3 coding DNA: TGTGCCAGCAGCCGCCCCGGGGGACTAGCGGGAGATGGGAACGGGGAGCTGTTTTTT. This translates into CASSRPGGLAGDGNGELFF.